This TCR beta chain was sequenced for a study of cytomegalovirus exposure and HLA in healthy donors. Germline values: CDR1 SGHNT, CDR2 YENEEA. This CDR3 has 16 amino acids. The ends lost 8 bases at V and 3 bases at J; junction bases unmatched: 11. It was with 60 Vbeta and 13 Jbeta primers that the PCR ran. Profiling relied on immunoSEQ multiplex PCR, and the TCRdb table lists in-frame clones only, not all of them. The sample records approximately 160,000 clones, just under 80% being singletons. The TCR comes from a woman between 40 and 55 years old in good health and CMV-seropositive. The chain joins TRBV11-3 to TRBJ2-2, with 8 bases that match TRBD1. Sequencing input: PBMCs. CDR3 in amino acids: CASGSFDRGHTGELFF. CDR3 coding DNA: TGTGCCAGCGGCAGTTTTGACAGGGGCCACACCGGGGAGCTGTTTTTT. The full variable domain, in which reference TRBV11-3 and TRBJ2-2 provide the parts outside the CDR3, is EAGVVQSPRYKIIEKKQPVAFWCNPISGHNTLYWYLQNLGQGPELLIRYENEEAVDDSQLPKDRFSAERLKGVDSTLKIQPAELGDSAVYLCASGSFDRGHTGELFFGEGSRLTVL.